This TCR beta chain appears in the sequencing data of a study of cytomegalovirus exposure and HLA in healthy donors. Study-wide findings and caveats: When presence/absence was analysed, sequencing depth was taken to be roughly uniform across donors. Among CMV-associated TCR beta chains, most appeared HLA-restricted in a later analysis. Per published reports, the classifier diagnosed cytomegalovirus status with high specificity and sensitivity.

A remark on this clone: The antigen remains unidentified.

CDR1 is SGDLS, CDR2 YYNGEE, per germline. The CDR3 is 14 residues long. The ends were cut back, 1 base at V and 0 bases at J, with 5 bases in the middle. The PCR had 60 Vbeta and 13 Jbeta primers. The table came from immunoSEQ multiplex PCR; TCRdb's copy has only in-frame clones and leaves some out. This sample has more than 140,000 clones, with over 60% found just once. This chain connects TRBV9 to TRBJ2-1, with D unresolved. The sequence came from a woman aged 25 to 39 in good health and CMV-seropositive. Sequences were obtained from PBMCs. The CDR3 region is CASSVPSSYNEQFF. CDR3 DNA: TGTGCCAGCAGCGTACCGAGCTCCTACAATGAGCAGTTCTTC.